This T cell receptor beta chain was documented in a study of T cell repertoires in cytomegalovirus infection. Germline V lookup: CDR1 SGHNT, CDR2 YYREEE (reference sequence). The CDR3 totals 15 residues. Trimming removed 4 bases at V and 0 bases at J, with 14 bases between. Via MiXCR, TCRdb re-called the reads, giving one row per CDR3 protein. The data contain roughly 150,000 distinct CDR3 sequences, roughly a quarter of them singletons. Sequencing used PBMCs. The source of this sequence is a human donor in good health (CMV status not recorded). Some clones in this sample may be carry-over from other donors' samples. J is TRBJ2-7 and V is TRBV5-4; tentative D call: TRBD2 (5 bases). Here the CDR3 reads CASSPMAGVSYEQYF. DNA for the CDR3: TGTGCCAGCAGCCCGATGGCGGGCGTCTCCTACGAGCAGTACTTC.